This record looks at one TCR beta chain sequence and its context. Germline and junction disagree at one end, which may indicate a read error. The data were taken from a study of CD8+CD57+ T cells in acquired aplastic anemia. Study overall: The average for DNA from sorted CD4+ and CD8+ cells was 3 to 3.5 ug.

CDR1 and CDR2 (germline): SQVTM, ANQGSEA. The CDR3 loop spans 13 amino acids. All sequencing subjects had displayed CD8+CD57+ cell expansion on flow cytometry. With no exception, the patients had severe acquired aplastic anemia. Prior therapy had not been administered to any patient at the time of blood sampling. For CDR3 and TCR beta VDJ profiling, genomic DNA was the template used. TCRdb re-called the reads with MiXCR, one entry per CDR3 protein. The table has about 160,000 distinct CDR3 sequences, 40% to 60% seen once. The sequence was collected from a human donor with aplastic anemia. This sequence joins TRBV29-1 and TRBJ2-7; 8 bases match TRBD1. Sequenced material: sorted CD4+, CD8+, or CD8+CD57+ T cells (not recorded which) from PBMCs. The CDR3 is CSLDRASSYELYF. The CDR3 DNA reads as TGCAGCCTGGACAGGGCGAGCTCCTACGAGCTGTACTTC.